This T cell receptor (beta chain) was documented in a study of shared clonotypes between healthy human individuals. Study context: Ranging from 18 to 49 in age, donors were two women and a few men.

General observations from the study: In general, naive subsets displayed greater estimated richness than memory subsets did.

As for this clone: Its antigen is unknown.

The table came from immunoSEQ multiplex PCR; TCRdb's copy has only in-frame clones and leaves some out. The sample has just over 2,000,000 clones; about 95% are singletons. J gave up 0 bases and V 6 bases, and 5 bases lay outside the gene matches. Germline V gene data show CDR1 as MNHEY and CDR2 as SMNVEV (reference sequence). The CDR3 consists of 15 residues. CD8 cells regarded as naive lacked CD45RO, were positively chosen for CCR7, and omitted terminally differentiated effector memory CD45RA+ cells. Sequencing input: naive CD8+ T cells sorted from blood. This sequence joins TRBV27 and TRBJ2-3; 8 bases agree with TRBD2. The receptor was derived from a man aged 18 to 29 in good health. The CDR3 nucleotides are TGTGCCAGCAGGAGGGCGGGAGGCAGCACAGATACGCAGTATTTT. This translates into CASRRAGGSTDTQYF.